Each of the 10 T cell receptor beta chains below was sequenced from the same sample in a study of blood T cell repertoires in COVID-19. Generated by immunoSEQ multiplex PCR, the TCRdb table keeps only in-frame clones and is missing some. The data hold some 190,000 clones, with more than 75% observed a single time. The sequenced sample was peripheral blood. The receptors here all came from a woman aged 60-75 years with COVID-19, enrolled during active disease.

The gene calls are TRBV10-3 and TRBJ2-3, with 12 bases fitting TRBD1. The CDR3 runs 16 residues. Germline values: CDR1 ENHRY, CDR2 SYGVKD. The ends lost 11 bases at V and 5 bases at J; junction bases unmatched: 14. The CDR3, as DNA: TGTGCCCTTTCGGGGACAGGGGGCAATCTAAGAGATACGCAGTATTTT. Its translation: CALSGTGGNLRDTQYF.

The chain carries TRBV3-1 (or the pseudogene TRBV3-2) and TRBJ2-1; TRBD1 matches at 7 bases. The CDR3 spans 15 residues. Germline CDR1 is LGHDT and CDR2 is YNNKEL (reference sequence). With 5 bases clipped from V and 5 bases from J, the junction kept 9 bases outside the gene matches. The CDR3 loop reads CASSKTGVTHNEQFF. In nucleotides, the CDR3 is TGTGCCAGCAGCAAAACAGGGGTTACCCACAATGAGCAGTTCTTC.

V and J are TRBV12-5 and TRBJ2-2; D is ambiguous. Trimming pared 0 bases from V and 3 bases from J, leaving 8 bases between. The CDR3 length is 15 residues. CDR1 is LGHNT and CDR2 is FRNRAP in the germline V gene. The CDR3 nucleotides read TGTGCTAGTGGTTTGGTAGACGGAGACACCGGGGAGCTGTTTTTT. It translates to CASGLVDGDTGELFF.

The CDR3, as DNA: TGTGCCAGCAGCGTAGAGGGGGGACAGGGGAAAGGGGCCTACGAGCAGTACGTC. Translated: CASSVEGGQGKGAYEQYV. This chain links TRBV9 with TRBJ2-7; TRBD1 aligns across 10 bases. The CDR3 spans 18 residues. The germline V gene has CDR1 SGDLS and CDR2 YYNGEE. V shed 0 bases, J shed 2 bases, and the junction held 11 bases outside the gene matches.

The rearrangement links TRBV5-6 to TRBJ1-1, with D perhaps TRBD1 (6 bases). Per the germline V gene, CDR1 is SGHDT and CDR2 is YYEEEE. V was pared by 0 bases and J by 2 bases, with 11 bases between. The CDR3 runs 15 residues. CDR3: CASSLVAQGNTEAFF. CDR3 nucleotides: TGTGCCAGCAGCTTGGTGGCACAGGGTAACACTGAAGCTTTCTTT. Drawing the rest from reference TRBV5-6 and TRBJ1-1, the complete variable domain is DAGVTQSPTHLIKTRGQQVTLRCSPKSGHDTVSWYQQALGQGPQFIFQYYEEEERQRGNFPDRFSGHQFPNYSSELNVNALLLGDSALYLCASSLVAQGNTEAFFGQGTRLTVV.

This rearrangement joins TRBV19 to TRBJ1-1; 8 bases align to TRBD1. This CDR3 has 17 amino acids. The V gene end was trimmed by 1 base and the J gene end by 0 bases; junction bases not matched to a gene: 7. The germline V gene has CDR1 LNHDA and CDR2 SQIVND (reference sequence). The DNA for the CDR3 is TGTGCCAGTAGTATAGGACAGGGGCGGGGTATGAACACTGAAGCTTTCTTT. Translating gives CASSIGQGRGMNTEAFF.

The V and J genes are TRBV5-1 and TRBJ2-5, with TRBD1 matching 10 bases. The CDR3 is 15 amino acids. V dropped 4 bases and J dropped 4; count of bases not matched to a gene: 7. Germline CDR1 and CDR2: SGHRS and YFSETQ. The CDR3 DNA reads as TGCGCCAGCAGCCAAAGGACAGGGGGAGGAGAGACCCAGTACTTC. Protein product: CASSQRTGGGETQYF. Filled out from reference TRBV5-1 and TRBJ2-5, the complete variable domain reads KAGVTQTPRYLIKTRGQQVTLSCSPISGHRSVSWYQQTPGQGLQFLFEYFSETQRNKGNFPGRFSGRQFSNSRSEMNVSTLELGDSALYLCASSQRTGGGETQYFGPGTRLLVL.

V gene TRBV20-1 combines with J gene TRBJ2-5, with D perhaps matching TRBD1 (6 bases). The germline V and J ends were trimmed by 8 bases and 4 bases, with 11 bases remaining between them. The CDR3 is 11 residues long. The germline V gene has CDR1 DFQATT and CDR2 SNEGSKA (reference sequence). CDR3 sequence: CSPLGGETQYF. The CDR3 DNA sequence: TGCAGTCCTCTAGGGGGAGAGACCCAGTACTTC.

The rearrangement joins TRBV6-2 or TRBV6-3 to TRBJ1-2, with D hard to call. V was trimmed by 0 bases and J by 6 bases, leaving 8 bases between them. Germline values: CDR1 MNHEY, CDR2 SVGEGT. CDR3 length: 13 amino acids. CDR3 amino acids: CASSYSIANGYTF. CDR3 nucleotides: TGTGCCAGCAGTTACTCTATAGCAAATGGCTACACCTTC.

The gene calls are TRBV5-1 and TRBJ1-1, with 7 bases identical to TRBD1. From germline, CDR1 is SGHRS and CDR2 YFSETQ. The CDR3 has 14 amino acids. V shed 4 bases and J 1 base; nucleotides not matched to a gene: 4. CDR3 loop: CASSADRRNTEAFF. DNA of the CDR3: TGCGCCAGCAGCGCGGACAGGCGGAACACTGAAGCTTTCTTT.